The next 23 T cell receptor beta chains were all read from a single sample in a study of cytomegalovirus exposure and HLA in healthy donors. Vbeta (60) and Jbeta (13) primers were used in the PCR. The table came from immunoSEQ multiplex PCR; TCRdb's copy has only in-frame clones and leaves some out. In the table there are about 180,000 clones, roughly 70% of which are singletons. The sample consisted of PBMCs. Receptors originate from a male donor in good health and CMV-seronegative.

The table lists this clone with a few counts. J is TRBJ2-1 and V is TRBV14; 13 bases agree with TRBD2. V lost 1 base, J lost 8 bases, and 5 bases stayed unmatched. The CDR3 extends over 16 amino acids. Per germline, CDR1 SGHDN and CDR2 FVKESK. CDR3 bases: TGTGCCAGCAGCCAAGCGGGACTAGCGGGAAACGATGAGCAGTTCTTC. Protein sequence: CASSQAGLAGNDEQFF. Filled out from reference TRBV14 and TRBJ2-1, the complete variable domain reads EAGVTQFPSHSVIEKGQTVTLRCDPISGHDNLYWYRRVMGKEIKFLLHFVKESKQDESGMPNNRFLAERTGGTYSTLKVQPAELEDSGVYFCASSQAGLAGNDEQFFGPGTRLTVL.

The chain is built from TRBV6-5 and TRBJ1-2; tentative D call: TRBD1 (5 bases). Trimming shortened V by 6 bases and J by 8 bases, and 16 bases separated the two germline ends. Germline CDR1 reads MNHEY; CDR2 reads SVGAGI. The CDR3 has 13 amino acids. Written as DNA, the CDR3 is TGTGCCAGCAGACAGGCCCTCGGGTGGGGCTACACCTTC. The encoded protein is CASRQALGWGYTF.

This clone has a handful of counts. The V call is TRBV6-5, the J call TRBJ2-7, with a possible D match to TRBD2 (5 bases). The germline V gene encodes CDR1 MNHEY and CDR2 SVGAGI. The CDR3 has 15 amino acids. V lost 4 bases and J lost 2, with 15 bases in between. The CDR3 bases are TGTGCCAGCAGTTTTCTGAGCGGAAGCCCCTACGAGCAGTACTTC. It codes for CASSFLSGSPYEQYF.

This rearrangement joins TRBV30 to TRBJ1-3, with a weak D call TRBD1 (5 bases). Per germline, CDR1 GTSNPN and CDR2 SVGIG (reference sequence). Trimming took off 3 bases at V and 0 bases at J, with 12 bases between the two ends. This CDR3 region has 15 residues. The chain's CDR3 is CAWRAGSSSGNTIYF. The CDR3 coding sequence is TGTGCCTGGAGGGCAGGGTCCTCCTCTGGAAACACCATATATTTT. Full variable domain (remainder filled in from reference TRBV30 and TRBJ1-3): SQTIHQWPATLVQPVGSPLSLECTVEGTSNPNLYWYRQAAGRGLQLLFYSVGIGQISSEVPQNLSASRPQDRQFILSSKKLLLSDSGFYLCAWRAGSSSGNTIYFGEGSWLTVV.

V and J are TRBV19 and TRBJ2-3; D is ambiguous. Germline CDR1 and CDR2: LNHDA and SQIVND (reference sequence). The length of the CDR3 is 12 residues. V was clipped by 0 bases and J by 9 bases, with 7 bases between them. CDR3 protein: CASSIERSTQYF. CDR3 coding DNA: TGTGCCAGTAGTATAGAGAGAAGCACGCAGTATTTT.

This chain uses TRBV28 with TRBJ1-1; the match to TRBD1 covers 7 bases. The CDR3 has 17 amino acids. Trimming at V came to 3 bases and at J to 0 bases, leaving 10 bases not matched to a gene. Germline lookup yields CDR1 MDHEN and CDR2 SYDVKM. The CDR3 region has the DNA TGTGCCAGCAGTTTCCCACGACAGGGCGTCATGAACACTGAAGCTTTCTTT. Its protein is CASSFPRQGVMNTEAFF.

The chain links TRBV4-1 to TRBJ2-3; D uncertain. Germline CDR1 reads MGHRA; CDR2 reads YSYEKL. V was shortened by 4 bases and J by 3 bases, with 5 bases between the two germline ends. This CDR3 comprises 12 residues. CDR3 region: CASSRSTDTQYF. CDR3 DNA: TGCGCCAGCAGCCGTTCGACAGATACGCAGTATTTT.

This chain links TRBV19 with TRBJ2-5; 11 bases fit TRBD1. The CDR3 totals 13 residues. Germline V gene sequence: CDR1 LNHDA, CDR2 SQIVND (reference sequence). Trimming removed 10 bases from V and 4 bases from J; junction bases left unmatched: 5. The CDR3 sequence: CATKGQGVETQYF. In DNA, the CDR3 is TGTGCCACCAAGGGACAGGGGGTAGAGACCCAGTACTTC.

This chain joins TRBV28 and TRBJ1-2; D might be TRBD1 (5 bases). Germline CDR1 and CDR2: MDHEN and SYDVKM. The CDR3 loop spans 13 amino acids. Between the trimmed V and J ends, which lost 6 bases and 3 bases, there was a span of 11 bases. Here the CDR3 reads CASRTGQYYGYTF. The CDR3 DNA reads as TGTGCCAGCAGGACCGGACAATACTATGGCTACACCTTC.

The V gene is TRBV5-1, the J gene TRBJ2-1; TRBD1 aligns across 11 bases. Trimming at V came to 4 bases and at J to 1 base, leaving 4 bases not matched to a gene. Germline CDR1 reads SGHRS; CDR2 reads YFSETQ. This CDR3 comprises 16 residues. The CDR3 DNA reads as TGCGCCAGCAGCCCCGGGACAGGGGGATCCTACAATGAGCAGTTCTTC. Its translation is CASSPGTGGSYNEQFF.

The chain joins TRBV27 to TRBJ2-7; 8 bases match TRBD1. Trimming removed 7 bases from V and 2 bases from J; junction bases left unmatched: 4. The CDR3 sequence is 13 residues long. Germline assignment: CDR1 MNHEY and CDR2 SMNVEV (reference sequence). The CDR3 bases are TGTGCCAGCACCGGGACAGGAACCTACGAGCAGTACTTC. Translation gives CASTGTGTYEQYF.

V and J are TRBV28 and TRBJ2-7; 9 nucleotides match TRBD2. In germline, CDR1 is MDHEN, CDR2 SYDVKM. This CDR3 spans 14 amino acids. With V trimmed by 6 bases and J by 4 bases, 7 bases remained unmatched. The CDR3 DNA is TGTGCCAGCAGCGTAGCGGGAGTTCGGTACGAGCAGTACTTC. Its protein product is CASSVAGVRYEQYF. Looking up the rest from reference TRBV28 and TRBJ2-7 gives the full variable domain: DVKVTQSSRYLVKRTGEKVFLECVQDMDHENMFWYRQDPGLGLRLIYFSYDVKMKEKGDIPEGYSVSREKKERFSLILESASTNQTSMYLCASSVAGVRYEQYFGPGTRLTVT.

This clone appeared once. The chain couples TRBV6-1 to TRBJ2-1; D gene unclear. Trimming took 4 bases from V and 6 from J, leaving 7 bases between them. The CDR3 loop spans 12 amino acids. Germline lookup yields CDR1 MNHNS and CDR2 SASEGT. The CDR3 DNA reads as TGTGCCAGCAGTGTAAGCCGCAATGAGCAGTTCTTC. This encodes CASSVSRNEQFF.

The sample holds a few counts of this clone. Other DNA sequences in the sample encode the same CDR3. J is TRBJ2-5 and V is TRBV5-1, with D uncertain. This CDR3 has 11 amino acids. The V end was cut by 3 bases, the J end by 5 bases, with 5 bases between. Germline-derived CDR1 and CDR2 are SGHRS and YFSETQ. The CDR3 DNA reads TGCGCCAGCAGCTCCCGGGAGACCCAGTACTTC. It codes for CASSSRETQYF. Filled out from reference TRBV5-1 and TRBJ2-5, the complete variable domain reads KAGVTQTPRYLIKTRGQQVTLSCSPISGHRSVSWYQQTPGQGLQFLFEYFSETQRNKGNFPGRFSGRQFSNSRSEMNVSTLELGDSALYLCASSSRETQYFGPGTRLLVL.

The rearrangement uses TRBV4-2 and TRBJ2-1; tentative D call: TRBD2 (6 bases). V was trimmed by 4 bases and J by 12 bases, leaving 10 bases between them. This CDR3 spans 11 amino acids. Germline V CDR1 and CDR2: LGHNA, YNFKEQ. CDR3 sequence: CASSPGTVQFF. CDR3 in DNA: TGTGCCAGCAGCCCGGGGACTGTGCAGTTCTTC.

This clone was seen only a few times. The gene calls are TRBV28 and TRBJ1-5; TRBD1 aligns across 10 bases. V gave up 4 bases and J gave up 3 bases; unmatched junction bases: 9. The germline V gene encodes CDR1 MDHEN and CDR2 SYDVKM. This CDR3 is built from 17 residues. The CDR3 is CASSSTGTGVINQPQHF. CDR3 DNA: TGTGCCAGCAGTTCAACCGGGACAGGGGTTATCAATCAGCCCCAGCATTTT.

V and J are TRBV30 and TRBJ2-1; tentatively, D is TRBD2 (6 bases). CDR3 length: 15 residues. Germline CDR1 reads GTSNPN; CDR2 reads SVGIG (reference sequence). V was cut by 2 bases and J by 2 bases, with 13 bases left in between. The CDR3 DNA sequence: TGTGCCTGGAGTAGAACGGGGACTCCCTACAATGAGCAGTTCTTC. It is translated as CAWSRTGTPYNEQFF.

The chain links TRBV7-2 to TRBJ2-3, with D possibly being TRBD2 (6 bases). The ends were cut back, 5 bases at V and 8 bases at J, with 20 bases in the middle. The germline CDR1 and CDR2 sequences are SGHTA and FQGNSA. This CDR3 contains 15 residues. The CDR3 protein is CASSRVGLQPVTQYF. The DNA of the CDR3 is TGTGCCAGCAGCCGGGTGGGACTCCAGCCGGTTACGCAGTATTTT.

This clone was detected once. The chain carries TRBV6-5 and TRBJ1-1; 8 positions agree with TRBD1. The CDR3 spans 14 residues. With V trimmed by 4 bases and J by 7 bases, 8 bases remained unmatched. The germline V gene has CDR1 MNHEY and CDR2 SVGAGI. As DNA, the CDR3 is TGTGCCAGCAGTTTAGGACAGGGAGTGGATGAAGCTTTCTTT. Translating gives CASSLGQGVDEAFF.

The chain has TRBV10-2 and TRBJ2-7; the match to TRBD1 covers 7 bases. The germline V gene encodes CDR1 WSHSY and CDR2 SAAADI. The CDR3 runs to 13 residues. Trimming at V came to 8 bases and at J to 2 bases, leaving 6 bases not matched to a gene. The CDR3 reads CASGPGQTYEQYF. Written as DNA, the CDR3 is TGCGCCAGCGGACCGGGACAGACCTACGAGCAGTACTTC.

CDR3 nucleotides: TGTGCCAGTAGTAGCCGACACCCCTACGAGCAGTACTTC. It is translated as CASSSRHPYEQYF. This chain links TRBV19 with TRBJ2-5; D remains unclear. Matching the DNA end better, TRBJ2-7 makes the J call doubtful. CDR1 and CDR2 from the germline V gene are LNHDA and SQIVND (reference sequence). This CDR3 comprises 13 residues.

CDR3 DNA sequence: TGTGCCAGCTCGCTACCTAGCACAGATACGCAGTATTTT. Translating gives CASSLPSTDTQYF. The chain joins TRBV18 to TRBJ2-3, with unresolved D. V was clipped by 6 bases and J by 0 bases, with 7 bases between them. The CDR3 length is 13 residues. Germline CDR1 is KGHSH and CDR2 is LQKENI.

The chain has TRBV28 and TRBJ2-1, with D possibly TRBD1 on 6 matching bases. Germline loops: CDR1 MDHEN, CDR2 SYDVKM. This CDR3 region has 16 residues. The ends were cut back, 1 base at V and 2 bases at J, with 12 bases in the middle. The CDR3 reads CASSLLGQSAYNEQFF. CDR3 in DNA: TGTGCCAGCAGTTTATTAGGACAGTCGGCCTACAATGAGCAGTTCTTC.